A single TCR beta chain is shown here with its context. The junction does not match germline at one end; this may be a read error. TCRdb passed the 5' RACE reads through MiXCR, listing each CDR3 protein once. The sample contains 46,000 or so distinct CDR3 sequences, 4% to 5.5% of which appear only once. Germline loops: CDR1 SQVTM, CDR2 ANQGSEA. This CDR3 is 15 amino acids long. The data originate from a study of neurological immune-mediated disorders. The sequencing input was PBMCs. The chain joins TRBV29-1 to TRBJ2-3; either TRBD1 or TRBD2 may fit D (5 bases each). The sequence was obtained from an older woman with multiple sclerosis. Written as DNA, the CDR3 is TGCAGCGTTGTTAGGAGGTCTGGGGACCCAGATATGCAGTATTTT. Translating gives CSVVRRSGDPDMQYF.